This T cell receptor beta chain was retrieved from a study of blood T cell repertoires in COVID-19. On the study more broadly: Both acute and convalescent COVID-19 samples were obtained from the United States, Italy and Spain. The analysed material was cDNA or gDNA that came from T cells, B-cell-depleted T cells, or PBMCs.

V lost 7 bases and J lost 6; bases outside the gene matches: 11. The CDR3 length is 15 residues. CDR1 and CDR2 from the germline V gene are SGHTA and FQGNSA. Original analysis: Amplification with reference gene primers provided the estimates of nucleated cell counts. Libraries were prepared by immunoSEQ multiplex PCR; TCRdb keeps only in-frame clonotypes and omits some of them. Clonal size and the V and J genes are those of that table, whereas D and trimming came from the DNA. The table shows 75,000 or so clones, with roughly 84% occurring only once. The rearrangement uses TRBV7-2 and TRBJ2-1, with 8 bases lining up with TRBD1. The source is a man aged 50-59 years with acute or convalescent COVID-19. Sequencing used peripheral blood. CDR3 bases: TGTGCCAGCACCACCGGTCAGGGGGCACGCAATGAGCAGTTCTTC. This sequence encodes CASTTGQGARNEQFF.